This TCR beta chain is drawn from a study of OX40 agonist ivuxolimab in advanced cancers. The overall study: An agonistic anti-OX40 (CD134) antibody, ivuxolimab, was used to treat the patients.

Study conclusions and caveats: Low normalized T-cell clonal expansion was also seen in some nonresponders.

In regard to this clone: Its target is not known.

Produced via immunoSEQ multiplex PCR; TCRdb's table is partial and in-frame only. The top ten hold less than 3.5% of the sample, which has tens of thousands of clones, 70% to 90% seen once. CDR3 length: 15 amino acids. Germline CDR1 is SGDLS and CDR2 is YYNGEE. After removal of 4 bases from V and 5 bases from J, the junction contained 7 bases not matched to a gene. The clonotype was recovered from an adult with an advanced solid tumor such as melanoma, head and neck, liver or kidney cancer. The chain links TRBV9 to TRBJ1-5, with 9 bases that match TRBD1. Sample: CD4+ or CD8+ T cells sorted from blood, taken in a trial of the OX40 agonist ivuxolimab. CDR3 in amino acids: CASSPQQGADQPQHF. The CDR3 nucleotides are TGTGCCAGCAGCCCTCAACAGGGGGCAGATCAGCCCCAGCATTTT. Using reference TRBV9 and TRBJ1-5 for the parts outside the CDR3, the full variable domain is DSGVTQTPKHLITATGQRVTLRCSPRSGDLSVYWYQQSLDQGLQFLIQYYNGEERAKGNILERFSAQQFPDLHSELNLSSLELGDSALYFCASSPQQGADQPQHFGDGTRLSIL.